Presented here are 9 T cell receptor beta chains from one specimen sequenced in a study of CD8 T cells in ankylosing spondylitis. Study results and caveats: What appeared characteristic of ankylosing spondylitis blood was a TCR beta motif of several highly homologous variants.

MiXCR, applied by TCRdb to the 5' RACE reads, yields one record per CDR3 protein. The sample includes hundreds of thousands of distinct CDR3 sequences, about 24% of them seen just once. These receptors have no identified antigens. Sequencing was performed on blood, either unsorted or a sorted T cell fraction (not recorded which). The receptors here all came from a male donor with ankylosing spondylitis.

This clonotype showed up many times. This chain uses TRBV5-1 with TRBJ2-1; TRBD2 aligns across 13 bases. Germline CDR1 reads SGHRS; CDR2 reads YFSETQ. The CDR3 contains 15 residues. V shed 3 bases and J 8 bases; nucleotides not matched to a gene: 5. The CDR3, as DNA: TGCGCCAGCAGCTGGAGGACTAGCGGGAGTTATGAGCAGTTCTTC. This codes for CASSWRTSGSYEQFF. Full variable domain (outside the CDR3, taken from reference TRBV5-1 and TRBJ2-1): KAGVTQTPRYLIKTRGQQVTLSCSPISGHRSVSWYQQTPGQGLQFLFEYFSETQRNKGNFPGRFSGRQFSNSRSEMNVSTLELGDSALYLCASSWRTSGSYEQFFGPGTRLTVL.

The rearrangement joins TRBV29-1 to TRBJ1-2; D uncertain. Germline-derived CDR1 and CDR2 are SQVTM and ANQGSEA. Trimming cost V 3 bases and J 2 bases, with 7 bases left between them. The CDR3 contains 12 residues. CDR3 bases: TGCAGCGTTGATGTAGGGAACTATGGCTACACCTTC. This sequence encodes CSVDVGNYGYTF.

The chain recombines TRBV10-3 with TRBJ2-2, with 9 bases fitting TRBD2. The germline CDR1 and CDR2 sequences are ENHRY and SYGVKD. This CDR3 has 15 amino acids. J lost 4 bases, V lost 8 bases, and 8 bases had no gene match. CDR3 sequence reads: CAIGWVSGSTGELFF. CDR3 sequence (DNA): TGTGCCATCGGTTGGGTTAGCGGGAGCACCGGGGAGCTGTTTTTT.

This clonotype was picked up one time. The gene calls are TRBV9 and TRBJ2-2, with 10 bases fitting TRBD2. The CDR3 consists of 14 residues. After removal of 6 bases from V and 5 bases from J, the junction contained 4 bases not matched to a gene. Germline V gives CDR1 SGDLS, CDR2 YYNGEE. The CDR3 loop reads CASKGLAVTGELFF. In nucleotides, the CDR3 is TGTGCCAGCAAAGGACTAGCGGTAACCGGGGAGCTGTTTTTT.

This clonotype appeared a few times. V usage is TRBV3-1 and J usage is TRBJ2-7; D is possibly TRBD2 (6 bases). This CDR3 has 19 amino acids. CDR1 and CDR2 (germline): LGHDT, YNNKEL (reference sequence). The ends were cut back, 1 base at V and 2 bases at J, with 24 bases in the middle. In nucleotides, the CDR3 is TGTGCCAGCAGCCAAGCACTAGCTCGCACCTCTACTTCAGCCTACGAGCAGTACTTC. Translated, it gives CASSQALARTSTSAYEQYF.

The gene calls are TRBV29-1 and TRBJ1-1; D gene uncertain. In germline, CDR1 is SQVTM, CDR2 ANQGSEA. With 7 bases removed from V and 5 bases from J, the gap between germline ends came to 17 bases. The CDR3 is 13 residues long. The CDR3 DNA sequence: TGCAGCGGATCCGGCGGGATGGGGACTGAAGCTTTCTTT. Amino acids: CSGSGGMGTEAFF.

This clonotype appeared a few times. This chain joins TRBV20-1 and TRBJ2-5, with TRBD2 matching over 9 bases. V shed 5 bases, J shed 3 bases, and the junction held 10 bases outside the gene matches. The length of the CDR3 is 15 residues. Germline CDR1 and CDR2: DFQATT and SNEGSKA (reference sequence). CDR3: CSAHPRVAGEETQYF. CDR3 bases: TGCAGTGCTCACCCCCGGGTAGCGGGGGAAGAGACCCAGTACTTC.

This chain connects TRBV11-3 to TRBJ2-7; D not certain. Trimming took 4 bases from V and 3 from J, leaving 7 bases between them. The CDR3 length is 12 residues. The V gene's germline CDR1 is SGHNT and CDR2 YENEEA. The CDR3 loop is CASSSTLYEQYV. CDR3 nucleotides: TGTGCCAGCAGCTCGACCCTCTACGAGCAGTACGTC.

This clonotype turned up a few times. The chain recombines TRBV2 with TRBJ2-1; TRBD2 is a possible D gene (5 bases). Germline V lookup: CDR1 SNHLY, CDR2 FYNNEI. The CDR3 has 13 residues. V was shortened by 7 bases and J by 10 bases, with 17 bases between the two germline ends. Here the CDR3 DNA reads TGTGCCAGCACCACTCGTCGGAGCGGCGAGCAGTTCTTC. The encoded protein is CASTTRRSGEQFF.